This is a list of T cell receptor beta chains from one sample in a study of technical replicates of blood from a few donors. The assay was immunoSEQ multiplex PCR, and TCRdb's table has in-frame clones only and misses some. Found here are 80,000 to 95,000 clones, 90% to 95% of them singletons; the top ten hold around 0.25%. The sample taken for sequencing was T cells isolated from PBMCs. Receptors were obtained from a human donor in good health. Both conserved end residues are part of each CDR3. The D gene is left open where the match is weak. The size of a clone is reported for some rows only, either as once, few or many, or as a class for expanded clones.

CASSSGQGNDQPQHF	TGTGCCAGCAGCTCAGGACAGGGTAACGATCAGCCCCAGCATTTT	-	TRBV7-6	TRBJ1-5	TRBD1
CASSIGTGQNNEQFF	TGCGCCAGCAGCATCGGGACAGGTCAGAACAATGAGCAGTTCTTC	-	TRBV5-1	TRBJ2-1	TRBD1
CANLNLQGPTYEQYF	TGTGCCAACCTCAACTTACAGGGACCAACCTACGAGCAGTACTTC	-	TRBV21-1	TRBJ2-7	-
CASSLGQAEAFF	TGTGCCAGCAGCTTGGGACAGGCAGAAGCTTTCTTT	-	TRBV5-6	TRBJ1-1	-
CASSLDMLEAFF	TGTGCCAGCAGCTTGGACATGCTTGAAGCTTTCTTT	-	TRBV5-4	TRBJ1-1	-
CASSLGQDYGYTF	TGCGCCAGCAGCTTGGGGCAGGACTATGGCTACACCTTC	-	TRBV5-1	TRBJ1-2	-
CASSFPLAGEYNEQFF	TGTGCCAGCAGCTTCCCACTAGCGGGGGAGTACAATGAGCAGTTCTTC	-	TRBV7-8	TRBJ2-1	TRBD2
CASSRGTGNQPQHF	TGTGCCAGCAGTCGCGGGACAGGGAACCAGCCCCAGCATTTT	-	TRBV6-5	TRBJ1-5	TRBD1
CASTTGTGRREQYF	TGTGCCAGCACCACCGGGACAGGGCGTAGAGAGCAGTACTTC	-	TRBV6-1	TRBJ2-7	TRBD1
CASTPDSQETQYF	TGTGCCAGCACCCCGGACTCTCAAGAGACCCAGTACTTC	-	TRBV5-4	TRBJ2-5	-
CASVLPAGDTQYF	TGTGCTAGTGTTTTGCCGGCGGGGGATACGCAGTATTTT	once	TRBV12-5	TRBJ2-3	-
CASSPSGGSTGELFF	TGTGCCAGCAGCCCCTCAGGGGGAAGCACCGGGGAGCTGTTTTTT	-	TRBV5-4	TRBJ2-2	TRBD1
CASARTGARDTQYF	TGTGCCAGCGCAAGGACAGGAGCAAGAGATACGCAGTATTTT	-	TRBV6-5	TRBJ2-3	TRBD1
CASSTGLITDTQYF	TGTGCCAGCTCGACAGGGCTGATCACAGATACGCAGTATTTT	-	TRBV6-1	TRBJ2-3	TRBD1